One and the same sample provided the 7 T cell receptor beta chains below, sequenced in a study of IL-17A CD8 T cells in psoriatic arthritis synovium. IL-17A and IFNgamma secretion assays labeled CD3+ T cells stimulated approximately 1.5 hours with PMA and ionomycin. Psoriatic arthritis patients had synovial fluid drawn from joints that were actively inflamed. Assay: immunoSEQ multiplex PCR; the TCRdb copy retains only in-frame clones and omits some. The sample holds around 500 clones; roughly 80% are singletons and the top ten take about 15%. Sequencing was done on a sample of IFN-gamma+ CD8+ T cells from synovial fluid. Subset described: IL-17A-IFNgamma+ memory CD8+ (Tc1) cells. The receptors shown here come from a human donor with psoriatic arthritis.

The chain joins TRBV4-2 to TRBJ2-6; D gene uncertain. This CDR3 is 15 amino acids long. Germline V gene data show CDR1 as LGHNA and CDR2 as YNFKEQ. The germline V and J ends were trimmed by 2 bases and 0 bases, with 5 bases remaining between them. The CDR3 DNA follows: TGTGCCAGCAGCCAAAGGTACTCTGGGGCCAACGTCCTGACTTTC. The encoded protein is CASSQRYSGANVLTF.

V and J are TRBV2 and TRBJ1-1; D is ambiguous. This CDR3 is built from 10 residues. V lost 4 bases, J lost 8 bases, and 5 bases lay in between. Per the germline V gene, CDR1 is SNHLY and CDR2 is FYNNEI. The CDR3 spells CASSVGEAFF. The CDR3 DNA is TGTGCCAGCAGTGTAGGGGAAGCTTTCTTT.

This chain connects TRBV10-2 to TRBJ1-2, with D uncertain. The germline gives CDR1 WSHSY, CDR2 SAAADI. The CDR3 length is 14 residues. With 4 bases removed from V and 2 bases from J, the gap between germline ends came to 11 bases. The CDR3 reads CASSGYPSNYGYTF. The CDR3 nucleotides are TGCGCCAGCAGTGGCTACCCTTCCAACTATGGCTACACCTTC.

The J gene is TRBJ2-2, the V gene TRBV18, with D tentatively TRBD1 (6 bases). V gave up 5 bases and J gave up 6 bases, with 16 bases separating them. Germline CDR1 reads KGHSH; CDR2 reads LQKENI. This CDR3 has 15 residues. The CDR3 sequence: CASSAPAQGSGELFF. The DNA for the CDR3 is TGTGCCAGCTCAGCGCCCGCGCAGGGGTCCGGGGAGCTGTTTTTT.

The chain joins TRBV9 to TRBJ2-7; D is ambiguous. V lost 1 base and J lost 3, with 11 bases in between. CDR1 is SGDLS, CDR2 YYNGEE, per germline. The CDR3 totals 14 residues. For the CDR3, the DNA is TGTGCCAGCAGCGTATATGGGGTAGGCTACGAGCAGTACTTC. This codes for CASSVYGVGYEQYF.

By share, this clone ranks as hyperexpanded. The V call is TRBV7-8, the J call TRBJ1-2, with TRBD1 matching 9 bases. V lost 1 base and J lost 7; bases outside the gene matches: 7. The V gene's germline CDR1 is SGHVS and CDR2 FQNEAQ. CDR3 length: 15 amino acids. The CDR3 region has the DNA TGTGCCAGCAGCTTAGGCGGGACAGGGAATCGTGGCTACACCTTC. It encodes CASSLGGTGNRGYTF. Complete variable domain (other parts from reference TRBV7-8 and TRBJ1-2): GAGVSQSPRYKVAKRGQDVALRCDPISGHVSLFWYQQALGQGPEFLTYFQNEAQLDKSGLPSDRFFAERPEGSVSTLKIQRTQQEDSAVYLCASSLGGTGNRGYTFGSGTRLTVV.

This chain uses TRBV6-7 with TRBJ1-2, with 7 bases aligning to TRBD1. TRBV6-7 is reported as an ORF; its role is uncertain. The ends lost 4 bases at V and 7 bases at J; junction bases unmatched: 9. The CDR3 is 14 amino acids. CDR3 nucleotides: TGTGCCAGCAGTTCCTTGACAGGGTCTAGTGGCTACACCTTC. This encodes CASSSLTGSSGYTF.